The present T cell receptor beta chain was sequenced within a study of shared clonotypes between healthy human individuals. In the authors' workflow: Sequence data from immunoSEQ were junction-only and lacked quality scores; consequently, filtering differed. Clones were sequenced by immunoSEQ multiplex PCR, and TCRdb holds only the in-frame ones, with some missing. The DNA was the basis for D and trimming; V, J and clone size are from that table. The sample contains hundreds of thousands of clones, around 67% of which appear only once. The germline CDR1 and CDR2 sequences are MDHEN and SYDVKM. CDR3 length: 14 amino acids. V lost 6 bases, J lost 3 bases, and 2 bases stayed unmatched. This clone has just one count. Its antigen is as yet unknown. Whole-study findings and limits: Researchers found naive subsets generally carried larger estimated richness than memory subsets. It was only blood that was sampled, and tissue repertoires likely differ.

Sequences were obtained from memory CD4+ T cells sorted from blood. The subset: CD45RA-negative fraction. V usage is TRBV28 and J usage is TRBJ1-1; 12 bases fit TRBD1. This sequence originates from a woman aged 30 to 39 in good health. The CDR3 sequence is CASRGQGAYTEAFF. As DNA, the CDR3 is TGTGCCAGCAGGGGACAGGGGGCGTACACTGAAGCTTTCTTT.